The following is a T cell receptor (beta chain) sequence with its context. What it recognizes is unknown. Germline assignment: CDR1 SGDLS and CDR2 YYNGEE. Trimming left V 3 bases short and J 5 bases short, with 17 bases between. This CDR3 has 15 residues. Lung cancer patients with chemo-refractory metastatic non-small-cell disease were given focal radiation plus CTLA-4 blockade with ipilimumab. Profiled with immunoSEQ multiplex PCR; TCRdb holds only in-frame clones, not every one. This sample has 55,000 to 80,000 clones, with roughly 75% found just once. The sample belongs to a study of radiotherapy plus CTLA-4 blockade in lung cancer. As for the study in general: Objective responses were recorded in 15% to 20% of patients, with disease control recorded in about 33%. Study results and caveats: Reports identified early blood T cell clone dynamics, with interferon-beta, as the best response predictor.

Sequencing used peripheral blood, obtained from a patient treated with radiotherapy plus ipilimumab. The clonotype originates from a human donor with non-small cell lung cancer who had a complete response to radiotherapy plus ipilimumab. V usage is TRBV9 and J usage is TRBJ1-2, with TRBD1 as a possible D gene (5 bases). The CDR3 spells CASSAPRQQTYGYTF. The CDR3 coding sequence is TGTGCCAGCAGCGCCCCACGACAGCAAACTTATGGCTACACCTTC.